By sample fraction, the clone carrying this T cell receptor (beta chain) is medium-sized (0.01 to 0.1%). This entry is derived from a study of CD8+CD57+ T cells in acquired aplastic anemia. Background on the study: DNA recovered from sorted CD4+ and CD8+ cells had a mean of 3.2 ug. Reads per healthy sample averaged roughly 10 million (CD4+) and 11.0 million (CD8+).

Profiling of TCR beta VDJ combinations and CDR3 sequences used genomic DNA as template. TCRdb recomputed calls from the reads with MiXCR, one row per CDR3 protein. The sample lists roughly 51,000 distinct CDR3 sequences; roughly 69% were seen once. The source is a human donor in good health, serving as a control. Material for sequencing was sorted CD4+, CD8+, or CD8+CD57+ T cells (not recorded which) from PBMCs.

The CDR3 region has the DNA TGTGCCAGCAGCTTATTAGGGTTGAATTCACCCCTCCACTTT. It encodes CASSLLGLNSPLHF. This chain uses TRBV7-3 with TRBJ1-6, with D unclear. The CDR3 sequence is 14 residues long. From germline, CDR1 is SGHTA and CDR2 FQGTGA. The germline V and J ends were trimmed by 2 bases and 7 bases, with 9 bases remaining between them.